These T cell receptor beta chains were read from a single sample in a study of PD-1 blockade in classical Hodgkin lymphoma. Profiled with immunoSEQ multiplex PCR; TCRdb holds only in-frame clones, not every one. The sample holds about 30,000 clones; 70% to 90% are singletons and the top ten take 6.7%. Sample: CD8+ T cells from blood, taken at baseline. These receptors originate from a human donor with classical Hodgkin lymphoma. CDR3s include the opening cysteine and the closing phenylalanine or tryptophan. The order of the fields is D gene, J gene, V gene, clone size, CDR3 length, CDR3 DNA, CDR3 protein. D genes are given only for firm matches. The listing skips clone size in some rows; elsewhere it reads once, few, many or a size class.

NA	TRBJ1-4	TRBV15	NA	12	TGTGCCAACAGCAGAGCCCGGGAAAAACTGTTTTTT	CANSRAREKLFF
NA	TRBJ2-7	TRBV27	NA	13	TGTGCCAGCAGCCGAGGGAGCTCCTACGAGCAGTACTTC	CASSRGSSYEQYF
NA	TRBJ2-2	TRBV25-1	NA	16	TGTGCCAGCAGTGAAGAGGTCGGAGGGGACACCGGGGAGCTGTTTTTT	CASSEEVGGDTGELFF
NA	TRBJ2-5	TRBV5-6	NA	13	TGTGCCAGCAGTCTGGGGACCTTGGGCCAGGAGAACTTC	CASSLGTLGQENF
NA	TRBJ1-1	TRBV2	NA	13	TGTGCCAAAACCGGGACAATAAACACTGAAGCTTTCTTT	CAKTGTINTEAFF
TRBD1	TRBJ1-5	TRBV19	NA	16	TGTGCCAGTAGCACAGGAGGGGGCTTCGGCAATCAGCCCCAGCATTTT	CASSTGGGFGNQPQHF
NA	TRBJ2-7	TRBV7-8	NA	16	TGTGCCACTACCATAATGGGGGGAACGTCCTCCTACGAGCAGTACTTC	CATTIMGGTSSYEQYF
TRBD1	TRBJ2-7	TRBV27	NA	14	TGTGCCAGCAGTAGAAGACAGGGGGTAGGCGAGCAGTACTTC	CASSRRQGVGEQYF
TRBD1	TRBJ2-2	TRBV27	NA	15	TGTGCCAGCAGTGGGGACAGAGTGAACACCGGGGAGCTGTTTTTT	CASSGDRVNTGELFF
TRBD1	TRBJ2-3	TRBV7-3	NA	14	TGTGCCAGCAGCCGGACAGGGGGCACAGATACGCAGTATTTT	CASSRTGGTDTQYF
NA	TRBJ2-7	TRBV10-2	NA	15	TGCGCCAGCAGTGAACAGAGGGTGGGACTCTACGAGCAGTACTTC	CASSEQRVGLYEQYF
NA	TRBJ2-1	TRBV27	NA	12	TGTGCCAGCAAAGGAAGTGGCAATGAGCAGTTCTTC	CASKGSGNEQFF
TRBD2	TRBJ2-1	TRBV25-1	NA	17	TGTGCCAGCCGTGGGACTAGCGGCCGTCTCTCCTACAATGAGCAGTTCTTC	CASRGTSGRLSYNEQFF
TRBD2	TRBJ2-7	TRBV10-2	NA	14	TGCGCCAGCAGCGGACTAGCGGTAACCTACGAGCAGTACTTC	CASSGLAVTYEQYF
NA	TRBJ2-3	TRBV27	NA	13	TGTGCCAGCAGTCCAGACGGTGCAGATACGCAGTATTTT	CASSPDGADTQYF
TRBD1	TRBJ1-3	TRBV7-6	NA	15	TGTGCCAGCAGTTCGACAGGGGTTCATAGAAACACCATATATTTT	CASSSTGVHRNTIYF
NA	TRBJ2-3	TRBV27	NA	16	TGTGCCAGCATCCCCCAGGGGGGAAGGGGCACAGATACGCAGTATTTT	CASIPQGGRGTDTQYF
NA	TRBJ1-5	TRBV5-1	NA	13	TGCGCCAGCAGCTTGGCTACGGGGGGGCCCCAGCATTTT	CASSLATGGPQHF
NA	TRBJ1-1	TRBV9	once	14	TGTGCCAGCAGCGCCGACAGCGTGAACACTGAAGCTTTCTTT	CASSADSVNTEAFF
NA	TRBJ1-1	TRBV10-1	NA	13	TGCGCCAGCAGTGAGGGTTTTCTCCTTGAAGCTTTCTTT	CASSEGFLLEAFF
TRBD2	TRBJ2-1	TRBV9	NA	15	TGTGCCAGCAGCGTAGAGACTAGCGGGAGCAATGAGCAGTTCTTC	CASSVETSGSNEQFF